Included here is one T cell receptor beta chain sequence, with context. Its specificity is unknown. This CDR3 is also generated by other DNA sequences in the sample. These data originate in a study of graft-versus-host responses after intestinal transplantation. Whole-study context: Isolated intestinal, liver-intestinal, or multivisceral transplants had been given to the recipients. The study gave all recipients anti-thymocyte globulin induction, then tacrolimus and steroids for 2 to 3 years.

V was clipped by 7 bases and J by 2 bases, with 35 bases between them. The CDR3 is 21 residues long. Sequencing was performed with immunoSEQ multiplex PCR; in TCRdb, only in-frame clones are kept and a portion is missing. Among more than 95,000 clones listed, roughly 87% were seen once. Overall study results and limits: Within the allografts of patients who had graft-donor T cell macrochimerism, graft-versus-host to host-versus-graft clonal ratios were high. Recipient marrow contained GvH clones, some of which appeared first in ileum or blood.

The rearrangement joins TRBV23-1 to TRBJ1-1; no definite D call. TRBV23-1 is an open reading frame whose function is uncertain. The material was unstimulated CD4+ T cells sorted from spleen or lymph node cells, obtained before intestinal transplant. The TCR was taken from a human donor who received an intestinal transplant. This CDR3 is CASTPIDVSSVHSEPNTEAFF. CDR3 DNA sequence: TGCGCCAGCACCCCGATCGATGTAAGTTCAGTCCACAGTGAACCAAACACTGAAGCTTTCTTT.